The text below deals with one TCR beta chain. This specimen comes from a study of blood T cells in healthy people across ages. CDR3 length: 14 residues. The germline gives CDR1 MGHRA, CDR2 YSYEKL. V was shortened by 3 bases and J by 1 base, with 8 bases between the two germline ends. The second PCR ran roughly 7 to 12 cycles with a sample-barcoded 5' primer and J-beta primers. Each CDR3 protein is one row after TCRdb ran MiXCR on the 5' RACE reads. The table records hundreds of thousands of distinct CDR3 sequences, about 25% of them present only once. Researchers collected 9.5 to 10 milliliters of peripheral blood from every single donor. These same data were also listed under a study on T cells of mothers and their children.

The sample consisted of blood. V usage is TRBV4-1 and J usage is TRBJ2-3, with D possibly being TRBD1 or TRBD2 (5 bases each). This receptor was identified in a boy younger than 18 in good health. The CDR3 bases are TGCGCCAGCAGCCAGGGGGACGGCACAGATACGCAGTATTTT. It encodes CASSQGDGTDTQYF.